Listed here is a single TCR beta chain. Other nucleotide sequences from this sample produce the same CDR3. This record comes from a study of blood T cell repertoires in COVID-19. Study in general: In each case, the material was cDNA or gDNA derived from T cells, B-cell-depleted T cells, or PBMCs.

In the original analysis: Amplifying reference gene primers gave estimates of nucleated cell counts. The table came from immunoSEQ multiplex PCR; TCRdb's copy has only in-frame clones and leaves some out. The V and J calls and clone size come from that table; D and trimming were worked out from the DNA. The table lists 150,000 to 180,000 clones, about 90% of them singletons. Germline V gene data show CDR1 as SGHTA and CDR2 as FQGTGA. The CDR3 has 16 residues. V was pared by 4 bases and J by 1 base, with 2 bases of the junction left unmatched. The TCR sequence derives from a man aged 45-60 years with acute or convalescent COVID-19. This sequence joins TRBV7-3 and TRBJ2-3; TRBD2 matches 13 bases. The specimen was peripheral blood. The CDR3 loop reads CASSSGLAGGTDTQYF. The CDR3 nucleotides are TGTGCCAGCAGCTCCGGACTAGCGGGGGGCACAGATACGCAGTATTTT.